The 24 T cell receptor beta chains presented below share a single source sample, sequenced in a study of regulatory T cells in long-lasting Graves disease. The time point here: persistent/refractory GD, antithyroid drugs over 5 years with positive TRAb. Construction of the TCR library relied on RNA isolated from PBMCs. To make TCR beta libraries, researchers used iRepertoire HTBI primers and Arm-PCR of CDR3 regions. TCRdb ran MiXCR on the multiplex PCR reads and lists one entry per CDR3 protein. The table includes about 420,000 distinct CDR3 sequences, 20% to 25% detected once. The sequencing here drew on peripheral blood mononuclear cells (PBMCs), taken when the disease was refractory, from a patient treated with antithyroid drugs. All receptors derive from a female donor with Graves disease.

The chain uses TRBV5-1 and TRBJ2-2, with 7 positions matching TRBD2. The ends lost 6 bases at V and 2 bases at J; junction bases unmatched: 7. The CDR3 consists of 15 residues. Germline CDR1 SGHRS, CDR2 YFSETQ. The CDR3 loop is CASTPSGANTGELFF. The CDR3 DNA sequence: TGCGCCAGCACCCCTAGCGGAGCCAACACCGGGGAGCTGTTTTTT.

This sequence joins TRBV27 and TRBJ1-1, with a tentative D call TRBD1 (5 bases). The V and J ends lost 0 bases and 4 bases respectively, with 12 bases between them. This CDR3 spans 15 amino acids. CDR1 MNHEY and CDR2 SMNVEV come from the germline V gene (reference sequence). The CDR3 coding sequence is TGTGCCAGCAGTTTATCTGGGGGTGGGAGCACTGAAGCTTTCTTT. It codes for CASSLSGGGSTEAFF.

In this sample, this clonotype turned up many times. This chain uses TRBV19 with TRBJ2-7; D call uncertain. Germline CDR1 is LNHDA and CDR2 is SQIVND (reference sequence). The CDR3 has 14 residues. V was trimmed by 1 base and J by 3 bases, leaving 10 bases between them. CDR3 in amino acids: CASSIGQRFYEQYF. DNA of the CDR3: TGTGCCAGTAGTATAGGTCAAAGGTTCTACGAGCAGTACTTC. Full variable domain (remainder filled in from reference TRBV19 and TRBJ2-7): DGGITQSPKYLFRKEGQNVTLSCEQNLNHDAMYWYRQDPGQGLRLIYYSQIVNDFQKGDIAEGYSVSREKKESFPLTVTSAQKNPTAFYLCASSIGQRFYEQYFGPGTRLTVT.

The chain couples TRBV7-2 to TRBJ1-1; D is unresolved. The CDR3 runs to 15 residues. Trimming removed 2 bases at V and 4 bases at J, with 14 bases between. Germline V lookup: CDR1 SGHTA, CDR2 FQGNSA. As DNA, the CDR3 is TGTGCCAGCAGCTTATTACTGCCCCGCGGCACTGAAGCTTTCTTT. This codes for CASSLLLPRGTEAFF.

In this sample, this clonotype turned up many times. CDR3 protein: CATAPQGLGNQPQHF. The CDR3 DNA follows: TGTGCCACGGCCCCACAGGGCTTGGGCAATCAGCCCCAGCATTTT. This chain connects TRBV2 to TRBJ1-5, with D perhaps TRBD1 (6 bases). Germline CDR1 is SNHLY and CDR2 is FYNNEI. Trimming left V 10 bases short and J 2 bases short, with 18 bases between. The CDR3 extends over 15 amino acids.

The table lists this clonotype with many counts. The chain's CDR3 is CATSDGRLETQYF. CDR3 coding DNA: TGTGCCACCTCCGACGGGAGGCTGGAGACCCAGTACTTC. V and J are TRBV15 and TRBJ2-5; 7 nucleotides align to TRBD2. Germline CDR1 reads LNHNV; CDR2 reads YYDKDF (reference sequence). This CDR3 contains 13 residues. V shed 8 bases, J shed 5 bases, and the junction held 8 bases outside the gene matches.

This chain links TRBV10-3 with TRBJ1-5; weak D call: TRBD1 (6 bases). The CDR3 contains 14 residues. CDR1 is ENHRY, CDR2 SYGVKD, per germline. Trimming shortened V by 6 bases and J by 1 base, and 10 bases separated the two germline ends. The CDR3 bases are TGTGCCATCAGACAACAGGGAAGCAATCAGCCCCAGCATTTT. Translation: CAIRQQGSNQPQHF.

This clonotype has just a few counts. CDR3 nucleotides: TGCAGTGCCAAACCCCGGGGATACACTGAAGCTTTCTTT. The encoded protein is CSAKPRGYTEAFF. The rearrangement joins TRBV20-1 to TRBJ1-1, with D uncertain. The CDR3 sequence is 13 residues long. The germline gives CDR1 DFQATT, CDR2 SNEGSKA (reference sequence). Trimming pared 6 bases from V and 3 bases from J, leaving 14 bases between.

The chain uses TRBV20-1 and TRBJ2-3; no clear D gene. This CDR3 region has 12 residues. Trimming left V 6 bases short and J 2 bases short, with 9 bases between. Looked up from germline, CDR1 is DFQATT and CDR2 is SNEGSKA (reference sequence). The chain's CDR3 is CSAHRSTDTQYF. DNA for the CDR3: TGCAGTGCCCATAGGTCCACAGATACGCAGTATTTT.

As for this clonotype: A much larger clone sits a single nucleotide away, making a read error possible. The V gene is TRBV2, the J gene TRBJ1-6; D call uncertain. The CDR3 covers 14 residues. V was shortened by 4 bases and J by 6 bases, with 10 bases between the two germline ends. The germline V gene has CDR1 SNHLY and CDR2 FYNNEI. The CDR3 loop is CASSGEGSNSPLHF. CDR3 nucleotides: TGTGCCAGCAGTGGTGAAGGGAGTAATTCACCCCTCCACTTT.

V and J are TRBV20-1 and TRBJ2-7; a possible D gene is TRBD2 (5 bases). CDR1 is DFQATT, CDR2 SNEGSKA, per germline (reference sequence). V was pared by 1 base and J by 3 bases, with 13 bases between. The CDR3 contains 14 residues. Here the CDR3 DNA reads TGCAGTGCTAGAGTAAAAGAGGGCGGCTACGAGCAGTACTTC. The encoded protein is CSARVKEGGYEQYF.

This clonotype has ten or more counts. CDR3 amino acids: CASSLYNRVYNEQFF. The CDR3 nucleotides are TGTGCCAGCAGTTTATACAACAGAGTCTACAATGAGCAGTTCTTC. V usage is TRBV28 and J usage is TRBJ2-1; D is ambiguous. Germline assignment: CDR1 MDHEN and CDR2 SYDVKM. Trimming cost V 1 base and J 3 bases, with 10 bases left between them. The CDR3 spans 15 residues.

This clonotype was recorded a few times. The rearrangement uses TRBV6-1 and TRBJ1-5; perhaps TRBD1 as D (5 bases). Germline lookup yields CDR1 MNHNS and CDR2 SASEGT. CDR3 size: 15 residues. Trimming pared 7 bases from V and 4 bases from J, leaving 17 bases between. CDR3 residues: CASTKSYGGNQPQHF. CDR3 bases: TGTGCCAGCACCAAAAGCTACGGGGGAAATCAGCCCCAGCATTTT.

This clonotype turned up a few times. This chain joins TRBV7-2 and TRBJ1-5; D not certain. CDR3 length: 14 amino acids. The germline V gene has CDR1 SGHTA and CDR2 FQGNSA. V lost 1 base and J 2 bases, leaving 6 bases between the germline ends. The CDR3 is CASSLVHGNQPQHF. For the CDR3, the DNA is TGTGCCAGCAGCTTAGTCCACGGCAATCAGCCCCAGCATTTT.

V is TRBV19 and J is TRBJ2-4; D gene uncertain. Between the trimmed V and J ends, which lost 3 bases and 7 bases, there was a span of 16 bases. This CDR3 is 15 amino acids long. Germline loops: CDR1 LNHDA, CDR2 SQIVND (reference sequence). The CDR3 region has the DNA TGTGCCAGTAGTATTCCGGAATTGGCGACGAACATTCAGTACTTC. Its protein product is CASSIPELATNIQYF.

This clonotype came up many times. The chain couples TRBV28 to TRBJ1-2; D is possibly TRBD1 (5 bases). Deletions cut 6 bases from V and 0 bases from J, with 17 bases between. The CDR3 is 16 residues long. Germline V gives CDR1 MDHEN, CDR2 SYDVKM. The CDR3 protein is CASRIHQGLANYGYTF. The CDR3 DNA reads TGTGCCAGCAGAATACATCAGGGACTAGCTAACTATGGCTACACCTTC.

This clonotype was detected many times. This chain connects TRBV28 to TRBJ1-6; TRBD1 might be the D (6 bases). Germline V gene sequence: CDR1 MDHEN, CDR2 SYDVKM. The CDR3 has 17 amino acids. Trimming shortened V by 2 bases and J by 2 bases, and 13 bases separated the two germline ends. Written as DNA, the CDR3 is TGTGCCAGCAGTTTAAGCGTCAGGGGAGCCTATAATTCACCCCTCCACTTT. Its protein product is CASSLSVRGAYNSPLHF.

The genes are TRBV7-3 and TRBJ1-2, with 7 bases identical to TRBD1. Per the germline V gene, CDR1 is SGHTA and CDR2 is FQGTGA. V shed 4 bases and J 4 bases; nucleotides not matched to a gene: 9. The CDR3 totals 15 residues. The CDR3: CASSSGGGGGYGYTF. The CDR3 DNA reads as TGTGCCAGCAGCTCAGGGGGGGGAGGCGGCTATGGCTACACCTTC.

This clonotype appeared a few times. This rearrangement joins TRBV20-1 to TRBJ1-5; 7 bases align to TRBD1. V lost 3 bases to trimming and J lost 3 bases; unmatched junction nucleotides: 11. Germline CDR1 and CDR2: DFQATT and SNEGSKA (reference sequence). This CDR3 has 16 amino acids. This chain's CDR3 is CSASTFRQGYNQPQHF. The CDR3, as DNA: TGCAGTGCTAGCACATTCCGACAGGGTTACAATCAGCCCCAGCATTTT.

V usage is TRBV6-1 and J usage is TRBJ2-7; D might be TRBD1 (7 bases). The V and J ends lost 6 bases and 8 bases respectively, with 20 bases between them. The CDR3 length is 14 residues. CDR1 MNHNS and CDR2 SASEGT come from the germline V gene. CDR3 in DNA: TGTGCCAGCAGGTCAGGGGGGCATAGCGGCAAGCAGTACTTC. Its translation is CASRSGGHSGKQYF.

This clonotype was recorded many times. J is TRBJ2-7 and V is TRBV2; D is unresolved. The germline V and J ends were trimmed by 9 bases and 6 bases, with 3 bases remaining between them. CDR1 and CDR2 from the germline V gene are SNHLY and FYNNEI. This CDR3 has 8 residues. CDR3 bases: TGTGCCAGAGGCGAGCAGTACTTC. This sequence encodes CARGEQYF.

The chain is built from TRBV20-1 and TRBJ1-5; D gene unclear. The CDR3 spans 14 residues. The V gene's germline CDR1 is DFQATT and CDR2 SNEGSKA (reference sequence). Trimming pared 1 base from V and 2 bases from J, leaving 9 bases between. The CDR3 here is CSARGPSGNQPQHF. The CDR3 DNA reads TGCAGTGCTAGAGGACCCTCCGGCAATCAGCCCCAGCATTTT.

The chain recombines TRBV11-2 with TRBJ1-6, with D maybe TRBD1 (6 bases). The CDR3 contains 14 residues. Germline loops: CDR1 SGHAT, CDR2 FQNNGV. Trimming took 3 bases from V and 7 from J, leaving 10 bases between them. CDR3 loop: CASSFVGGNSPLHF. The CDR3 coding sequence is TGTGCCAGCAGCTTCGTTGGGGGCAATTCACCCCTCCACTTT. The whole variable domain, remainder taken from reference TRBV11-2 and TRBJ1-6, is EAGVAQSPRYKIIEKRQSVAFWCNPISGHATLYWYQQILGQGPKLLIQFQNNGVVDDSQLPKDRFSAERLKGVDSTLKIQPAKLEDSAVYLCASSFVGGNSPLHFGNGTRLTVT.

This chain connects TRBV4-2 to TRBJ2-7, with 7 bases fitting TRBD1. Losses at the gene ends were 4 bases for V and 1 base for J; bases not matched to a gene: 16. The V gene's germline CDR1 is LGHNA and CDR2 YNFKEQ. The CDR3 runs to 18 residues. The CDR3: CASSRYLPLGTESYEQYF. CDR3 nucleotide sequence: TGTGCCAGCAGCCGATATCTCCCATTAGGGACAGAATCCTACGAGCAGTACTTC.